This TCR beta chain was documented in a study of cytomegalovirus exposure and HLA in healthy donors. Study-level points and caveats: A later analysis linked a missense DCLRE1C variant to TCR beta V- and J-gene trimming.

Germline lookup yields CDR1 GTSNPN and CDR2 SVGIG (reference sequence). This CDR3 is 15 amino acids long. This clone was seen more than once but under ten times. What it recognizes is unknown. The PCR was carried out with 60 Vbeta primers and 13 Jbeta primers. Method: immunoSEQ multiplex PCR; TCRdb's copy keeps in-frame clones and lacks some. The repertoire holds some 190,000 clones, with 65% to 80% as singletons. V is TRBV30 and J is TRBJ2-5; TRBD1 matches 12 bases. Gene TRBJ2-7 matches the end of the DNA better, so the J call may be wrong. The TCR comes from a man aged 25 to 40 in good health and CMV-seropositive. Sequenced input: PBMCs. The CDR3 bases are TGTGCCTGGAGTGCACTGGGGACAGGGGGCTCCGAGCAGTACTTC. Translation gives CAWSALGTGGSEQYF.